This T cell receptor beta chain was recorded in a study of shared clonotypes between healthy human individuals. Assay execution proceeded at the deep level. Several immunoSEQ plates held equal portions of the genomic DNA taken from each subset. The table came from immunoSEQ multiplex PCR; TCRdb's copy has only in-frame clones and leaves some out. In the table there are more than 450,000 clones, 75% to 85% of which are singletons. The donor population consisted of healthy HIV-negative adults with no recent acute infections or vaccinations. For unsorted samples, genomic DNA was extracted from tens of millions of PBMCs. This CDR3 is 15 amino acids long.

Material: PBMCs. The sequence came from a woman aged 35 to 49 in good health. Some clones in this sample may be carry-over from other donors' samples. V gene TRBV21-1 combines with J gene TRBJ1-5; TRBD1 reflects the table's D call only, with no check against the DNA. TRBV21-1 counts as a pseudogene. The CDR3 region is CASSQVAGGDQPQHF. The CDR3 DNA sequence: TGTGCCAGCAGCCAGGTAGCAGGGGGCGATCAGCCCCAGCATTTT.